Listed below are T cell receptor beta chains from one sample, sequenced in a study of T cells in Graves' hyperthyroidism and ophthalmopathy. TCRdb fed the multiplex PCR reads into MiXCR, producing one record per CDR3 protein. The data hold more than 350,000 distinct CDR3 sequences, with approximately 15% observed a single time. What was sequenced was blood. Receptors originate from a young woman with Graves' ophthalmopathy. The CDR3 runs from the conserved cysteine through the conserved F or W. D genes are given only for firm matches. Only part of the rows carry a size: once, few, many, or a class if the clone is expanded.

V	D	J	size	CDR3	DNA
TRBV5-6	TRBD1	TRBJ2-5	many	CASSPPTGAFLETQYF	TGTGCCAGCAGCCCACCTACAGGGGCGTTCCTGGAGACCCAGTACTTC
TRBV20-1	TRBD1	TRBJ2-1	-	CSASGTAFDGYNEQFF	TGCAGTGCTTCCGGGACAGCATTTGATGGATACAATGAGCAGTTCTTC
TRBV6-5	TRBD1	TRBJ2-7	-	CASSSYPGQTYEQYF	TGTGCCAGCAGTTCTTATCCGGGACAGACCTACGAGCAGTACTTC
TRBV5-1	TRBD1	TRBJ2-1	-	CASSLLGTGGYEQFF	TGCGCCAGCAGCTTGTTGGGGACAGGGGGCTATGAGCAGTTCTTC
TRBV3-1	-	TRBJ2-1	many	CASSQRRQVGNEQFF	TGTGCCAGCAGCCAGAGAAGGCAGGTCGGCAATGAGCAGTTCTTC
TRBV3-1	TRBD2	TRBJ2-5	many	CASSPARRGEETQYF	TGTGCCAGCAGCCCCGCCCGGCGGGGGGAAGAGACCCAGTACTTC
TRBV20-1	TRBD2	TRBJ2-3	many	CSARRRGRGGTSTDTQYF	TGCAGTGCTCGGAGGCGAGGGCGGGGGGGAACAAGCACAGATACGCAGTATTTT
TRBV7-2	-	TRBJ1-2	many	CASSQGRNTNYGYTF	TGTGCCAGCAGCCAAGGACGGAATACTAACTATGGCTACACCTTC
TRBV27	TRBD2	TRBJ2-3	many	CASSSPRGVDSTDTQYF	TGTGCCAGCAGTTCGCCACGGGGGGTAGATAGCACAGATACGCAGTATTTT
TRBV30	-	TRBJ2-5	many	CAWSASKGTQYF	TGTGCCTGGAGTGCAAGCAAGGGGACCCAGTACTTC
TRBV11-2	-	TRBJ1-4	-	CASSLDVQGGEKLFF	TGTGCCAGCAGCTTAGATGTACAGGGTGGAGAAAAACTGTTTTTT
TRBV12-3/TRBV12-4	TRBD1	TRBJ1-1	many	CASRHARGRTGTEAFF	TGTGCCAGCAGACATGCCAGGGGGCGAACCGGCACTGAAGCTTTCTTT
TRBV7-2	TRBD2	TRBJ2-3	many	CASSLRRGGRRSDTQYF	TGTGCCAGCAGCTTACGGCGGGGGGGCCGGAGATCAGATACGCAGTATTTT
TRBV7-9	-	TRBJ2-3	-	CASILDVGLADTQYF	TGTGCCAGCATCCTAGACGTAGGGTTAGCAGATACGCAGTATTTT
TRBV2	TRBD1	TRBJ2-5	many	CASSTDRGRETQYF	TGTGCCAGCAGTACAGACAGGGGGCGGGAGACCCAGTACTTC
TRBV13	-	TRBJ2-2	many	CASSPTTDWVTGELFF	TGTGCCAGCAGCCCAACGACAGACTGGGTCACCGGGGAGCTGTTTTTT
TRBV7-2	-	TRBJ2-1	many	CASSLLGRNNEQFF	TGTGCCAGCAGCTTGTTGGGCCGTAACAATGAGCAGTTCTTC
TRBV27	TRBD1	TRBJ2-5	many	CASRLRDREETQYF	TGTGCCAGCAGGCTTCGGGACAGGGAAGAGACCCAGTACTTC
TRBV9	TRBD1	TRBJ1-2	few	CASTSSGTGFGYTF	TGTGCCAGCACCTCCTCGGGGACAGGGTTTGGCTACACCTTC
TRBV7-2	TRBD2	TRBJ2-1	many	CASSPPGGGGAVYNEQFF	TGTGCCAGCAGCCCCCCCGGGGGCGGGGGGGCAGTTTACAATGAGCAGTTCTTC
TRBV12-3/TRBV12-4	-	TRBJ2-3	many	CASSFNHWGRSTRDTQYF	TGTGCCAGCAGTTTTAATCATTGGGGCCGAAGCACCAGGGATACGCAGTATTTT
TRBV19	-	TRBJ1-1	-	CASSNGVVKEANTEAFF	TGTGCCAGTAGTAATGGGGTAGTTAAGGAGGCGAACACTGAAGCTTTCTTT
TRBV6-1	TRBD2	TRBJ2-7	-	CASSPRAGRGAYEQYF	TGTGCCAGCAGTCCCAGAGCGGGGCGGGGGGCCTACGAGCAGTACTTC
TRBV4-2	-	TRBJ1-3	many	CASSPRSRTVGNTIYF	TGTGCCAGCAGCCCCAGATCCCGGACGGTGGGAAACACCATATATTTT